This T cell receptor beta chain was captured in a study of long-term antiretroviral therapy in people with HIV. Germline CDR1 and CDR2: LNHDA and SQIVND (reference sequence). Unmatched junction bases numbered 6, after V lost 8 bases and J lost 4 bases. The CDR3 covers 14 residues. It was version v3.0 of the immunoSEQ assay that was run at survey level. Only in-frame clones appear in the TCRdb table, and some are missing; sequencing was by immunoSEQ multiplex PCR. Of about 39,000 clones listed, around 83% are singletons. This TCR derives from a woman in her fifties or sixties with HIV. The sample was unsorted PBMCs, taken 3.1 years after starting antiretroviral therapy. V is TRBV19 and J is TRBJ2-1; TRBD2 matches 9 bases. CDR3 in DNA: TGTGCCAGTTCAGGACTAGCGACGTACAATGAGCAGTTCTTC. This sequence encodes CASSGLATYNEQFF.